The 20 T cell receptor beta chains in this list originate from one sample, sequenced in a study of memory CD4+ T cells and cytomegalovirus serostatus. The sort gate was single viable CD3+CD4+CD8-CD45RO+ cells for memory CD4+ T cells. Here immunoSEQ multiplex PCR was the method, and the copy in TCRdb shows in-frame clones only, minus some. The data hold 84,000 or so clones, with around 80% observed a single time. The sample comprised memory CD4+ T cells from blood. These receptors were taken from an adult in good health and CMV-seronegative.

The rearrangement joins TRBV30 to TRBJ2-3, with unresolved D. CDR1 is GTSNPN and CDR2 is SVGIG in the germline V gene (reference sequence). The CDR3 loop spans 12 amino acids. Trimming left V 0 bases short and J 4 bases short, with 5 bases between. The CDR3: CAWSVRPDTQYF. CDR3 DNA sequence: TGTGCCTGGAGTGTACGTCCAGATACGCAGTATTTT.

The chain couples TRBV28 to TRBJ2-5, with 7 bases aligning to TRBD2. The CDR3 runs 15 residues. Germline lookup yields CDR1 MDHEN and CDR2 SYDVKM. V dropped 7 bases and J dropped 5; count of bases not matched to a gene: 13. The CDR3 DNA follows: TGTGCCAGCAATCTCGATTATAGGGAGGGGGAGACCCAGTACTTC. Protein sequence: CASNLDYREGETQYF.

The V call is TRBV4-2, the J call TRBJ2-7, with D tentatively TRBD1 (6 bases). This CDR3 contains 16 residues. Germline V lookup: CDR1 LGHNA, CDR2 YNFKEQ. V was trimmed by 0 bases and J by 2 bases, leaving 14 bases between them. This CDR3 is CASSQDTGQKAYEQYF. CDR3 DNA sequence: TGTGCCAGCAGCCAAGACACTGGACAGAAGGCCTACGAGCAGTACTTC.

The chain recombines TRBV11-2 with TRBJ1-1, with 10 bases that match TRBD1. Germline assignment: CDR1 SGHAT and CDR2 FQNNGV. The CDR3 covers 14 residues. Trimming cost V 3 bases and J 8 bases; bases outside gene matches: 6. CDR3 nucleotides: TGTGCCAGCAGCTTTTCTGGGACAGGGGCCGAAGCTTTCTTT. This encodes CASSFSGTGAEAFF.

This chain joins TRBV27 and TRBJ2-5; D remains unclear. CDR1 is MNHEY and CDR2 is SMNVEV in the germline V gene (reference sequence). This CDR3 contains 14 residues. V was trimmed by 3 bases and J by 1 base, leaving 9 bases between them. CDR3 sequence reads: CASSFRTAQETQYF. The DNA for the CDR3 is TGTGCCAGCAGTTTTCGCACAGCCCAAGAGACCCAGTACTTC.

This chain connects TRBV6-5 to TRBJ2-1, with D possibly matching TRBD2 (5 bases). The V and J ends lost 0 bases and 2 bases respectively, with 8 bases between them. The length of the CDR3 is 15 residues. CDR1 is MNHEY, CDR2 SVGAGI, per germline. The CDR3 is CASSYSGGPYNEQFF. The CDR3, as DNA: TGTGCCAGCAGTTACTCGGGCGGGCCCTACAATGAGCAGTTCTTC.

The table lists this clone with a count of one. V usage is TRBV5-1 and J usage is TRBJ2-4; 11 bases map to TRBD1. Germline V lookup: CDR1 SGHRS, CDR2 YFSETQ. This CDR3 has 14 residues. The trim removed 4 bases at V and 9 bases at J, leaving 6 bases unmatched. Written as DNA, the CDR3 is TGCGCCAGCAGCCCGGACAGGGGGCTGGTCATTCAGTACTTC. Translating gives CASSPDRGLVIQYF.

This clone was counted only a few times. The rearrangement uses TRBV30 and TRBJ2-7; TRBD1 agrees at 8 bases. After removal of 3 bases from V and 6 bases from J, the junction contained 4 bases not matched to a gene. The germline V gene has CDR1 GTSNPN and CDR2 SVGIG (reference sequence). The CDR3 extends over 12 amino acids. The CDR3 spells CAWSRDRFEQYF. The CDR3 DNA is TGTGCCTGGAGCCGGGACAGGTTCGAGCAGTACTTC.

By proportion, this clone is medium-sized. The junction differs from germline at one of its ends, possibly a read error. The chain carries TRBV6-1 and TRBJ1-4; no definite D call. There are 11 residues in the CDR3. The V gene's germline CDR1 is MNHNS and CDR2 SASEGT. The CDR3 nucleotides read TGTGCCAGCACCATGGAAGGACGCTTGCTTTTT. Its protein product is CASTMEGRLLF.

The J gene is TRBJ2-6, the V gene TRBV5-1, with D tentatively TRBD2 (7 bases). Germline loops: CDR1 SGHRS, CDR2 YFSETQ. The CDR3 contains 17 residues. V lost 4 bases, J lost 1 base, and 15 bases lay in between. This CDR3 is CASSQGGGVSGANVLTF. CDR3 DNA: TGCGCCAGCAGCCAAGGAGGGGGGGTATCTGGGGCCAACGTCCTGACTTTC.

This clone was counted once. The genes are TRBV7-9 and TRBJ1-4; D uncertain. The germline CDR1 and CDR2 sequences are SEHNR and FQNEAQ (reference sequence). Trimming cost V 2 bases and J 8 bases, with 12 bases left between them. The CDR3 has 14 amino acids. As DNA, the CDR3 is TGTGCCAGCAGCTTATCTCGTAGCGACGAAAAACTGTTTTTT. Translated: CASSLSRSDEKLFF.

This chain joins TRBV11-2 and TRBJ2-2; D unresolved. Germline loops: CDR1 SGHAT, CDR2 FQNNGV. The CDR3 is made up of 12 amino acids. With 2 bases removed from V and 7 bases from J, the gap between germline ends came to 5 bases. CDR3: CASSLSFGELFF. The CDR3, as DNA: TGTGCCAGCAGCTTATCATTCGGGGAGCTGTTTTTT.

J is TRBJ1-2 and V is TRBV11-2; 10 bases align to TRBD1. This CDR3 has 15 residues. The germline CDR1 and CDR2 sequences are SGHAT and FQNNGV. The V and J ends lost 5 bases and 3 bases, in that order; junction bases with no gene match: 6. This chain's CDR3 is CASSITGTGDYGYTF. CDR3 DNA sequence: TGTGCCAGCAGCATCACCGGGACAGGGGACTATGGCTACACCTTC.

This chain joins TRBV5-4 and TRBJ1-1; 10 bases fit TRBD1. The ends lost 3 bases at V and 4 bases at J; junction bases unmatched: 6. The V gene's germline CDR1 is SGHNT and CDR2 YYREEE (reference sequence). The CDR3 totals 15 residues. CDR3 sequence reads: CASSWGTGVATEAFF. The CDR3 coding sequence is TGTGCCAGCAGCTGGGGGACAGGGGTGGCCACTGAAGCTTTCTTT.

This clone was seen a few times. The chain is built from TRBV11-2 and TRBJ2-3; D may correspond to TRBD1 or TRBD2 (5 bases each). Trimming shortened V by 4 bases and J by 7 bases, and 21 bases separated the two germline ends. This CDR3 spans 16 amino acids. Germline CDR1 SGHAT, CDR2 FQNNGV. The CDR3 reads CASSSRRDPFVNTQYF. The DNA for the CDR3 is TGTGCCAGCAGCTCCCGCCGGGACCCCTTTGTGAATACGCAGTATTTT.

The chain employs TRBV19 and TRBJ1-5; no clear D. V lost 2 bases, J lost 4 bases, and 12 bases lay in between. CDR1 is LNHDA, CDR2 SQIVND, per germline (reference sequence). The CDR3 has 15 amino acids. The CDR3 nucleotides are TGTGCCAGTAGTATATCGGATGGGGTTAATCAGCCCCAGCATTTT. Protein product: CASSISDGVNQPQHF.

V is TRBV13 and J is TRBJ1-1; possible D gene TRBD1, 6 bases. This CDR3 contains 14 residues. The germline V gene encodes CDR1 PRHDT and CDR2 FYEKMQ (reference sequence). V was clipped by 2 bases and J by 4 bases, with 11 bases between them. CDR3 sequence reads: CASSLQGYGTEAFF. Written as DNA, the CDR3 is TGTGCCAGCAGCTTACAGGGGTATGGCACTGAAGCTTTCTTT.

V gene TRBV21-1 combines with J gene TRBJ2-3. TRBV21-1 constitutes a pseudogene. The CDR3 contains 13 residues. CDR3 loop: CANLVGPTDTQYF. The CDR3 region has the DNA TGTGCCAACCTAGTAGGACCCACAGATACGCAGTATTTT.

The V call is TRBV19, the J call TRBJ2-7; D gene unclear. The CDR3 has 15 amino acids. The V end lost 7 bases, the J end lost 6 bases, and 22 bases lay between the germline ends. The germline V gene has CDR1 LNHDA and CDR2 SQIVND (reference sequence). The CDR3: CASIQSPGPPLEQYF. In DNA, the CDR3 is TGTGCCAGTATTCAAAGTCCCGGGCCCCCCCTCGAGCAGTACTTC.

The chain couples TRBV9 to TRBJ1-3; tentative D call: TRBD1 (5 bases). This CDR3 is built from 17 residues. The V end lost 3 bases, the J end lost 4 bases, and 20 bases lay between the germline ends. CDR1 and CDR2 (germline): SGDLS, YYNGEE. The CDR3 sequence: CASSAGRDRASGNTIYF. The CDR3 DNA reads as TGTGCCAGCAGCGCCGGGAGAGACAGAGCGTCCGGAAACACCATATATTTT.